This T cell receptor beta chain was sequenced for a study of CD8+ T cells in alopecia areata. This clone was found a few times. Between the trimmed V and J ends, which lost 6 bases and 8 bases, there was a span of 20 bases. The CDR3 is 14 amino acids. CDR1 is SQVTM, CDR2 ANQGSEA, per germline. Reverse transcription of extracted RNA yielded cDNA, which provided the sequencing template. Here immunoSEQ multiplex PCR was the method, and the copy in TCRdb shows in-frame clones only, minus some. The sample shows tens of thousands of clones, 46% of them seen only once. Sample treatment: oral pan-JAK inhibitor, 5-10 mg twice daily.

This receptor was obtained from a human donor with alopecia areata. V is TRBV29-1 and J is TRBJ2-4, with D possibly matching TRBD1 (8 bases). Specimen: CD8+ T cells sorted from blood, collected at approximately week 37, from a patient treated with tofacitinib. The CDR3 reads CSVNGQGGEDIQYF. The CDR3 DNA reads TGCAGCGTAAATGGACAGGGAGGGGAGGACATTCAGTACTTC.